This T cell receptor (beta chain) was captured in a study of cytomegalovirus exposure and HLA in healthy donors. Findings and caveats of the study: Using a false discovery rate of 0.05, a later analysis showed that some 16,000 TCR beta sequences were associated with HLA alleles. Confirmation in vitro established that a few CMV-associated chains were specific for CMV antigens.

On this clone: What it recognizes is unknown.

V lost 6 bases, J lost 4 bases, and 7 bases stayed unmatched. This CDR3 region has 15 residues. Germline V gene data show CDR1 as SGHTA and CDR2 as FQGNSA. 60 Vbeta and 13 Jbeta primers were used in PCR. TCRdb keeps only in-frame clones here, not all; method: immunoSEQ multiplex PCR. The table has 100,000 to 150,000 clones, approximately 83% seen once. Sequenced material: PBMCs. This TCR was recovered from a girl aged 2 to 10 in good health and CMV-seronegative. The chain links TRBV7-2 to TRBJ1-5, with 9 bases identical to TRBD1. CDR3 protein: CASRISTGGNQPQHF. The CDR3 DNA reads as TGTGCCAGCAGAATCTCGACAGGGGGGAATCAGCCCCAGCATTTT.